This entry lists 20 T cell receptor beta chains sequenced from one sample in a study of cytomegalovirus exposure and HLA in healthy donors. The PCR contained 60 Vbeta and 13 Jbeta primers. Assay used: immunoSEQ multiplex PCR; TCRdb lists only in-frame clones, some missing. The table shows around 85,000 clones, with around four fifths occurring only once. The specimen sequenced was PBMCs. All receptors derive from a man aged 25 to 45 in good health and CMV-seronegative.

The CDR3 coding sequence is TGTGCCAGCAGCCCAGGGACAGGGGGAGGTGAAAAACTGTTTTTT. This translates into CASSPGTGGGEKLFF. The rearrangement links TRBV7-6 to TRBJ1-4, with 11 bases aligning to TRBD1. Germline V gene data show CDR1 as SGHVS and CDR2 as FNYEAQ. The CDR3 length is 15 residues. V was pared by 5 bases and J by 7 bases, with 6 bases of the junction left unmatched.

The rearrangement joins TRBV29-1 to TRBJ1-1; 10 nucleotides match TRBD1. Germline V lookup: CDR1 SQVTM, CDR2 ANQGSEA. CDR3 length: 14 residues. Trimming at V came to 6 bases and at J to 4 bases, leaving 8 bases not matched to a gene. The CDR3: CSVGTGAQVTEAFF. CDR3 sequence (DNA): TGCAGCGTGGGGACAGGGGCGCAGGTCACTGAAGCTTTCTTT. The entire variable domain, with the rest obtained from reference TRBV29-1 and TRBJ1-1, is as follows: SAVISQKPSRDICQRGTSLTIQCQVDSQVTMMFWYRQQPGQSLTLIATANQGSEATYESGFVIDKFPISRPNLTFSTLTVSNMSPEDSSIYLCSVGTGAQVTEAFFGQGTRLTVV.

V is TRBV5-1 and J is TRBJ1-4; maybe TRBD1 (6 bases). Germline-derived CDR1 and CDR2 are SGHRS and YFSETQ. The CDR3 has 15 residues. V was trimmed by 0 bases and J by 5 bases, leaving 11 bases between them. For the CDR3, the DNA is TGCGCCAGCAGCTTGGGGGACACGGTAAATGAAAAACTGTTTTTT. It translates to CASSLGDTVNEKLFF.

The chain employs TRBV4-1 and TRBJ1-1; D is uncertain. Between the trimmed V and J ends, which lost 4 bases and 0 bases, there was a span of 9 bases. CDR3 length equals 14 residues. CDR1 is MGHRA, CDR2 YSYEKL, per germline. CDR3 loop: CASSPVRLNTEAFF. CDR3 sequence (DNA): TGCGCCAGCAGCCCCGTCAGGTTGAACACTGAAGCTTTCTTT.

V is TRBV19 and J is TRBJ1-5, with D uncertain. Germline-derived CDR1 and CDR2 are LNHDA and SQIVND (reference sequence). The CDR3 is 15 amino acids. Deletions cut 6 bases from V and 3 bases from J, with 15 bases between. CDR3 sequence reads: CASSLVGLNNQPQHF. The CDR3 region has the DNA TGTGCCAGTAGCCTTGTTGGACTGAACAATCAGCCCCAGCATTTT.

The rearrangement links TRBV30 to TRBJ2-3, with 14 bases fitting TRBD2. From germline, CDR1 is GTSNPN and CDR2 SVGIG (reference sequence). The CDR3 consists of 14 residues. V trimming: 5 bases; J trimming: 8 bases; junction bases outside the gene matches: 6. The CDR3, as DNA: TGTGCCTGGGGGGGGACTAGCGGGAGTGGTACGCAGTATTTT. Protein sequence: CAWGGTSGSGTQYF.

The chain combines TRBV19 with TRBJ1-1; 9 nucleotides align to TRBD1. CDR1 and CDR2 from the germline V gene are LNHDA and SQIVND (reference sequence). The CDR3 loop spans 15 amino acids. V lost 4 bases and J lost 4; bases outside the gene matches: 7. The CDR3 here is CASSTGTGSSTEAFF. The CDR3 bases are TGTGCCAGTAGTACCGGGACAGGGTCGAGCACTGAAGCTTTCTTT. The full variable domain, rest sourced from reference TRBV19 and TRBJ1-1, is DGGITQSPKYLFRKEGQNVTLSCEQNLNHDAMYWYRQDPGQGLRLIYYSQIVNDFQKGDIAEGYSVSREKKESFPLTVTSAQKNPTAFYLCASSTGTGSSTEAFFGQGTRLTVV.

This clone was seen a handful of times. The genes are TRBV5-1 and TRBJ1-4; D gene ambiguous. V was clipped by 5 bases and J by 0 bases, with 8 bases between them. CDR1 and CDR2 (germline): SGHRS, YFSETQ. This CDR3 is built from 14 residues. CDR3 amino acids: CASRRSATNEKLFF. For the CDR3, the DNA is TGCGCCAGCAGGAGGTCTGCAACTAATGAAAAACTGTTTTTT.

The genes are TRBV6-5 and TRBJ2-3, with 7 bases identical to TRBD2. Germline values: CDR1 MNHEY, CDR2 SVGAGI. The CDR3 contains 15 residues. The ends lost 0 bases at V and 3 bases at J; junction bases unmatched: 3. In DNA, the CDR3 is TGTGCCAGCAGTTACTCGGCGGGAGTTACAGATACGCAGTATTTT. It encodes CASSYSAGVTDTQYF.

V and J are TRBV5-1 and TRBJ1-3, with 12 bases identical to TRBD1. V lost 3 bases, J lost 0 bases, and 4 bases stayed unmatched. The germline gives CDR1 SGHRS, CDR2 YFSETQ. The CDR3 totals 17 residues. The CDR3 DNA follows: TGCGCCAGCAGCTGGGGACAGGGGGCTTTCTCTGGAAACACCATATATTTT. It is translated as CASSWGQGAFSGNTIYF.

The chain recombines TRBV2 with TRBJ2-5; TRBD1 is a possible D gene (6 bases). V was clipped by 5 bases and J by 6 bases, with 16 bases between them. This CDR3 spans 14 amino acids. The germline V gene has CDR1 SNHLY and CDR2 FYNNEI. CDR3: CASSPLYREKTQYF. The CDR3, as DNA: TGTGCCAGCAGTCCCCTTTACAGGGAAAAGACCCAGTACTTC. Variable domain in full (rest from reference TRBV2 and TRBJ2-5): EPEVTQTPSHQVTQMGQEVILRCVPISNHLYFYWYRQILGQKVEFLVSFYNNEISEKSEIFDDQFSVERPDGSNFTLKIRSTKLEDSAMYFCASSPLYREKTQYFGPGTRLLVL.

V and J are TRBV7-3 and TRBJ1-4, with D tentatively TRBD1 (6 bases). Trimming removed 5 bases from V and 7 bases from J, with 14 bases in between. The CDR3 is made up of 14 amino acids. The germline V gene has CDR1 SGHTA and CDR2 FQGTGA. This CDR3 reads CASSIQGFREKLFF. CDR3 coding DNA: TGTGCCAGCAGCATACAGGGTTTTCGTGAAAAACTGTTTTTT. The entire variable domain, with the rest obtained from reference TRBV7-3 and TRBJ1-4, is as follows: GAGVSQTPSNKVTEKGKYVELRCDPISGHTALYWYRQSLGQGPEFLIYFQGTGAADDSGLPNDRFFAVRPEGSVSTLKIQRTERGDSAVYLCASSIQGFREKLFFGSGTQLSVL.

This sequence joins TRBV6-5 and TRBJ1-1; 8 bases line up with TRBD1. Germline V gene sequence: CDR1 MNHEY, CDR2 SVGAGI. The CDR3 loop spans 13 amino acids. After removal of 5 bases from V and 7 bases from J, the junction contained 6 bases not matched to a gene. The CDR3 spells CASSAGGAVEAFF. The CDR3 DNA reads TGTGCCAGCAGTGCAGGGGGCGCAGTTGAAGCTTTCTTT.

The genes are TRBV7-6 and TRBJ2-2; tentative D call: TRBD1 (6 bases). The CDR3 is 16 amino acids. CDR1 is SGHVS and CDR2 is FNYEAQ in the germline V gene. Trimming cost V 5 bases and J 4 bases, with 17 bases left between them. Here the CDR3 reads CASSRTTGLSTGELFF. In nucleotides, the CDR3 is TGTGCCAGCAGCCGTACTACAGGGCTCTCCACCGGGGAGCTGTTTTTT.

This clone occurred once. The J gene is TRBJ1-5, the V gene TRBV6-6; possibly TRBD1 for D (5 bases). CDR3 length equals 15 residues. The germline V and J ends were trimmed by 0 bases and 6 bases, with 12 bases remaining between them. CDR1 is MNHNY and CDR2 is SVGAGI in the germline V gene (reference sequence). CDR3 protein: CASSYSIGVGQPQHF. The CDR3 DNA follows: TGTGCCAGCAGTTACTCGATAGGGGTAGGTCAGCCCCAGCATTTT.

This clone appeared a single time. The V gene is TRBV30, the J gene TRBJ1-5; maybe TRBD1 (6 bases). The CDR3 contains 14 residues. Germline-derived CDR1 and CDR2 are GTSNPN and SVGIG (reference sequence). The ends were cut back, 4 bases at V and 3 bases at J, with 13 bases in the middle. The CDR3 DNA sequence: TGTGCCTGGAACCCTGGGGGCTCCAATCAGCCCCAGCATTTT. Amino acid sequence: CAWNPGGSNQPQHF.

This clone was found once. The chain links TRBV6-9 to TRBJ2-7; 7 bases fit TRBD1. Per germline, CDR1 MNHGY and CDR2 SVAAGI. The CDR3 is made up of 12 amino acids. The CDR3 DNA reads as TGTGCCAGCAGTTTCCCAGAACCAGGGGGTCCCGTC. This gives the protein CASSFPEPGGPV.

This chain connects TRBV2 to TRBJ1-2, with 7 positions matching TRBD1. The CDR3 covers 13 residues. The germline V gene has CDR1 SNHLY and CDR2 FYNNEI. V shed 5 bases, J shed 4 bases, and the junction held 4 bases outside the gene matches. Here the CDR3 DNA reads TGTGCCAGCAGTACAGGGGCGGGCTATGGCTACACCTTC. Protein: CASSTGAGYGYTF.

The chain links TRBV2 to TRBJ2-7, with 8 bases identical to TRBD2. Germline CDR1 SNHLY, CDR2 FYNNEI. V shed 4 bases, J shed 5 bases, and the junction held 4 bases outside the gene matches. CDR3 length: 13 amino acids. This CDR3 is CASSVERENEQYF. The DNA for the CDR3 is TGTGCCAGCAGTGTAGAGCGGGAGAACGAGCAGTACTTC.

This clone was seen more than once but under ten times. The chain recombines TRBV2 with TRBJ1-5; possible D gene TRBD1, 5 bases. V lost 5 bases and J lost 7, with 21 bases in between. The CDR3 sequence is 16 residues long. Per the germline V gene, CDR1 is SNHLY and CDR2 is FYNNEI. CDR3 loop: CASSPPGTLGGQPQHF. The CDR3 nucleotides are TGTGCCAGCAGTCCACCCGGGACTCTCGGGGGGCAGCCCCAGCATTTT.